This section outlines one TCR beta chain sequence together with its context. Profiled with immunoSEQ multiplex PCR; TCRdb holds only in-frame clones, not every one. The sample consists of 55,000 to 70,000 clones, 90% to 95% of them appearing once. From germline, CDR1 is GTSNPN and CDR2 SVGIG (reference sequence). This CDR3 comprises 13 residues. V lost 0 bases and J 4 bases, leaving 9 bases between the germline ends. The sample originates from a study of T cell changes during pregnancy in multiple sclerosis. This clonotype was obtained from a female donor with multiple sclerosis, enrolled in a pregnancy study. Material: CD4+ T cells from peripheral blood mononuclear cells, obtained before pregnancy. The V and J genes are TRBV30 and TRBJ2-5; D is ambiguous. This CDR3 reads CAWSVMSGETQYF. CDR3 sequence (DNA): TGTGCCTGGAGTGTTATGTCCGGAGAGACCCAGTACTTC.